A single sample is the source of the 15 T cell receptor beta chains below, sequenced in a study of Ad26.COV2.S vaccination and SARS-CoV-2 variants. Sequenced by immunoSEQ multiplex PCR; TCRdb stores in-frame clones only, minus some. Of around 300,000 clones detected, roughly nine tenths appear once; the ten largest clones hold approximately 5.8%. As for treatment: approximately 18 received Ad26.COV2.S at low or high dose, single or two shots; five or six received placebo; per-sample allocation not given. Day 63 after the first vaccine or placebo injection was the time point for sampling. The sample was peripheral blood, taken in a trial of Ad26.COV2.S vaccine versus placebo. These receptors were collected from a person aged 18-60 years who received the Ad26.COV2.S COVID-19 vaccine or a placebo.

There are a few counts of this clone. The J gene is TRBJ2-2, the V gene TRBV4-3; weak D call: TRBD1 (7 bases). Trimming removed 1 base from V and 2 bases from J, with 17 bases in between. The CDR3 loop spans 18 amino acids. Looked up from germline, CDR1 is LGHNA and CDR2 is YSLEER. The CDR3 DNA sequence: TGCGCCAGCAGCCAAGTAGCGGTGAGGGGGCTTAACACCGGGGAGCTGTTTTTT. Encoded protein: CASSQVAVRGLNTGELFF.

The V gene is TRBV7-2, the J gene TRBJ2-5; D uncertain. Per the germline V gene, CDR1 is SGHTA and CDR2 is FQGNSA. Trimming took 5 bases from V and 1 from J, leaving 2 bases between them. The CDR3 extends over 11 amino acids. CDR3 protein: CASSRQETQYF. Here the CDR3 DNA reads TGTGCCAGCAGCCGCCAAGAGACCCAGTACTTC.

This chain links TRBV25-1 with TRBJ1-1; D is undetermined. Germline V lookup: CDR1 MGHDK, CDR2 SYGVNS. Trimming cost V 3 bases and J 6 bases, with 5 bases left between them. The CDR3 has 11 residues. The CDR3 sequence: CASSEVAEAFF. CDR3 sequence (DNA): TGTGCCAGCAGTGAGGTAGCTGAAGCTTTCTTT.

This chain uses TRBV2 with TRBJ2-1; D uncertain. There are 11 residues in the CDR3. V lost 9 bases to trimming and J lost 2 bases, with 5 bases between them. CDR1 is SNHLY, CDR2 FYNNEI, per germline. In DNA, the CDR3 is TGTGCCAGTATGGCCTACAATGAGCAGTTCTTC. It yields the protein CASMAYNEQFF.

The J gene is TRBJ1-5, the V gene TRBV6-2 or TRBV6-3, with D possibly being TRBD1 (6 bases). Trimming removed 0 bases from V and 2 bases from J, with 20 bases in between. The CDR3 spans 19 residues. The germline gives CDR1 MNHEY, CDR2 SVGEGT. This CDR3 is CASSYSRGGRGSGNQPQHF. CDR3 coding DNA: TGTGCCAGCAGTTACTCGAGGGGGGGGCGCGGATCGGGCAATCAGCCCCAGCATTTT.

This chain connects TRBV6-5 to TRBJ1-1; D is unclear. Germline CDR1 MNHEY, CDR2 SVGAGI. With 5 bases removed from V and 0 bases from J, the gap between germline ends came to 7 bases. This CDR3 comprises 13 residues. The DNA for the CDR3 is TGTGCCAGCAGTCTCGGAATGAACACTGAAGCTTTCTTT. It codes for CASSLGMNTEAFF.

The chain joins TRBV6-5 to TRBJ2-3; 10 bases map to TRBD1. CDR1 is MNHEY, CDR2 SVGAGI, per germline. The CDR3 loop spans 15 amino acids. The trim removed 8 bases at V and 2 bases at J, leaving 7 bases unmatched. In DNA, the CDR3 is TGTGCCAGCGGGCCGGGACAGGGGAACACAGATACGCAGTATTTT. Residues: CASGPGQGNTDTQYF.

CDR3 protein: CASSLRQALGAFF. DNA of the CDR3: TGTGCCAGCAGTTTGCGACAGGCCCTTGGTGCTTTCTTT. V gene TRBV28 combines with J gene TRBJ1-1; the D gene is possibly TRBD1 (6 bases). Germline V lookup: CDR1 MDHEN, CDR2 SYDVKM. This CDR3 spans 13 amino acids. Trimming took off 3 bases at V and 11 bases at J, with 16 bases between the two ends. Together with reference TRBV28 and TRBJ1-1, the CDR3 gives the full variable domain: DVKVTQSSRYLVKRTGEKVFLECVQDMDHENMFWYRQDPGLGLRLIYFSYDVKMKEKGDIPEGYSVSREKKERFSLILESASTNQTSMYLCASSLRQALGAFFGQGTRLTVV.

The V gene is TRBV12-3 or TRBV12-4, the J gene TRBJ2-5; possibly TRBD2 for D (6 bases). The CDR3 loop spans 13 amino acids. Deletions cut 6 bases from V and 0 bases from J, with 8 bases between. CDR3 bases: TGTGCCAGCAGGCGGACTAACCAAGAGACCCAGTACTTC. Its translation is CASRRTNQETQYF.

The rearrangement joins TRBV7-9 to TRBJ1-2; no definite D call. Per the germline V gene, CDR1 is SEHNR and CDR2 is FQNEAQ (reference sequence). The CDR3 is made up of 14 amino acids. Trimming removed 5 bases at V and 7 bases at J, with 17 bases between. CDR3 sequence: CASSPIAGIGGYTF. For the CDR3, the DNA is TGTGCCAGCAGCCCGATAGCGGGAATCGGTGGCTACACCTTC.

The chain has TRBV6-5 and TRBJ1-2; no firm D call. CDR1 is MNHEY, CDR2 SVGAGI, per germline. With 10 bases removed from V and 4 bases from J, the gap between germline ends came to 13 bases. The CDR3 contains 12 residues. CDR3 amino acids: CATRAGGYGYTF. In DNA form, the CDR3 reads TGTGCCACCCGGGCCGGAGGCTATGGCTACACCTTC.

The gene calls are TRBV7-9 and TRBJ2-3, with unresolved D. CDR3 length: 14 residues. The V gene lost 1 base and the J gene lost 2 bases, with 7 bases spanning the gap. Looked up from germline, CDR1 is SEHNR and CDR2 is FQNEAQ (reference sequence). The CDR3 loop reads CASSLGPFTDTQYF. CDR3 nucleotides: TGTGCCAGCAGCTTAGGCCCGTTCACAGATACGCAGTATTTT.

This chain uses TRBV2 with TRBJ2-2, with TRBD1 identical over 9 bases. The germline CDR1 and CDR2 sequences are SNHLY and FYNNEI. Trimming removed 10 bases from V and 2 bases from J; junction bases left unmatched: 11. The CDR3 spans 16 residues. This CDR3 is CATPLGQGINTGELFF. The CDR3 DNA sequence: TGTGCCACCCCTCTAGGACAGGGGATTAACACCGGGGAGCTGTTTTTT.

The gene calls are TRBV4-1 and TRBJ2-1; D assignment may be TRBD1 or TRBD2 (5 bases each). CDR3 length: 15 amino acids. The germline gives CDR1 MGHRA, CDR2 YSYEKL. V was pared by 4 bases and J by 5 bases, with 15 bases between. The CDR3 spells CASSLGDPLNNEQFF. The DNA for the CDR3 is TGCGCCAGCAGCCTAGGGGACCCCCTGAACAATGAGCAGTTCTTC.

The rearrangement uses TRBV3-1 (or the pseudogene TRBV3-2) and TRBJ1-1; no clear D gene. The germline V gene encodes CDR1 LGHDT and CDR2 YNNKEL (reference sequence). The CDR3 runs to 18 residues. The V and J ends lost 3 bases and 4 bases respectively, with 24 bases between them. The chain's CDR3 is CASSQAPLSVGFLTEAFF. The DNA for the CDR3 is TGTGCCAGCAGCCAGGCGCCCCTGAGCGTTGGATTCCTCACTGAAGCTTTCTTT.